The source of this TCR beta chain is a study of regulatory T cells in long-lasting Graves disease. The time point here: persistent/refractory GD, antithyroid drugs over 5 years with positive TRAb. PBMC-derived RNA was used for the TCR library. Diagnosis followed American Thyroid Association guidelines for Graves' disease. All patients originated from an endocrinology department located in Xi'an, China. To make TCR beta libraries, researchers used iRepertoire HTBI primers and Arm-PCR of CDR3 regions. Each CDR3 protein gets one entry after TCRdb re-called the multiplex PCR reads with MiXCR. The sample shows about 470,000 distinct CDR3 sequences, under 25% of them seen only once. Study conclusions and caveats: New patients shared 750 to 1,000 public clonotypes, fewer than the approximately 2,500 shared by persistent patients.

This clonotype was recorded a few times. The antigen is not known. The trim removed 0 bases at V and 2 bases at J, leaving 7 bases unmatched. The germline V gene encodes CDR1 GTSNPN and CDR2 SVGIG (reference sequence). The CDR3 has 15 residues. The source is a female donor with Graves disease. The sequences come from peripheral blood mononuclear cells (PBMCs), collected when the disease was refractory, from a patient treated with antithyroid drugs. The chain has TRBV30 and TRBJ2-7; 7 nucleotides match TRBD1. For the CDR3, the DNA is TGTGCCTGGAGTGTCGGCAGGGGGAATGCCTACGAGCAGTACTTC. Its translation: CAWSVGRGNAYEQYF.